This TCR beta chain was sequenced during a study of identical twins. Study-wide results and limits: There is a chance that invariant MAIT and iNKT cells partially muddied zero-insertion analyses. Abundant cord blood beta clonotypes carried fewer insertions; memory repertoires showed none. Models came in too low on out-of-frame TCR alpha sharing in monozygotic twins.

This CDR3 spans 13 amino acids. Germline V CDR1 and CDR2: SGHVS, FQNEAQ. Trimming removed 5 bases at V and 7 bases at J, with 13 bases between. With template switching, a universal primer site was added, and the cDNA carried unique molecular identifiers. TCRdb analysed the 5' RACE reads with MiXCR anew, one entry per CDR3 protein. The repertoire holds around 550,000 distinct CDR3 sequences, with 13% to 15% as singletons. Points on this clonotype: Its antigen is still unknown.

This sample also appeared in a second study, on yellow fever vaccine responses in identical twins.

The receptor was derived from a woman aged 18-29 years in good health. The chain combines TRBV7-8 with TRBJ2-3; D is unclear. Specimen: CD4+ T cells sorted from blood. The DNA for the CDR3 is TGTGCCAGCAGCCAAGTTGGCTCAAATACGCAGTATTTT. Protein sequence: CASSQVGSNTQYF.